This entry lists 12 T cell receptor beta chains sequenced from one sample in a study of blood T cell repertoires in COVID-19. Method: immunoSEQ multiplex PCR; TCRdb's copy keeps in-frame clones and lacks some. The sample carries around 290,000 clones, roughly 90% recorded once. Sequencing was done on a sample of PBMCs or T cells enriched from blood (not recorded which). These receptors were collected from a woman under 40 who had recovered from COVID-19.

The rearrangement uses TRBV12-3 or TRBV12-4 and TRBJ1-1; no definite D call. This CDR3 contains 13 residues. The V end lost 7 bases, the J end lost 2 bases, and 11 bases lay between the germline ends. CDR3 loop: CASTLSGNTEAFF. DNA of the CDR3: TGTGCCAGCACCTTGTCTGGCAACACTGAAGCTTTCTTT.

J is TRBJ2-1 and V is TRBV6-4; 8 bases line up with TRBD2. Germline CDR1 and CDR2: MRHNA and SNTAGT. V was clipped by 4 bases and J by 8 bases; unmatched bases: 22. The CDR3 length is 19 residues. CDR3 residues: CASSASPGGGGPGGHEQFF. The CDR3 nucleotides read TGTGCCAGCAGTGCCTCCCCGGGGGGCGGGGGGCCCGGGGGGCATGAGCAGTTCTTC.

This sequence joins TRBV4-1 and TRBJ2-3; possible D gene TRBD1, 6 bases. Looked up from germline, CDR1 is MGHRA and CDR2 is YSYEKL. The CDR3 consists of 16 residues. Trimming stripped 0 bases from V and 2 bases from J, with 12 bases between. The CDR3 bases are TGCGCCAGCAGCCAAGATCACAGGGCTAACACAGATACGCAGTATTTT. Translating gives CASSQDHRANTDTQYF.

The V call is TRBV11-2, the J call TRBJ2-1; no clear D. CDR1 SGHAT and CDR2 FQNNGV come from the germline V gene. The CDR3 has 14 residues. Between the trimmed V and J ends, which lost 0 bases and 9 bases, there was a span of 12 bases. The CDR3 is CASSLDSRLGEQFF. The DNA of the CDR3 is TGTGCCAGCAGCTTAGATAGCAGATTGGGTGAGCAGTTCTTC.

The chain links TRBV27 to TRBJ2-7, with 7 bases aligning to TRBD2. CDR3 length equals 13 residues. Trimming removed 3 bases from V and 6 bases from J; junction bases left unmatched: 5. Germline loops: CDR1 MNHEY, CDR2 SMNVEV (reference sequence). CDR3 bases: TGTGCCAGCAGTTTCTCGGGAGGACTCGAGCAGTACTTC. It is translated as CASSFSGGLEQYF.

The rearrangement joins TRBV18 to TRBJ1-3; 8 bases map to TRBD1. CDR1 and CDR2 from the germline V gene are KGHSH and LQKENI. V shed 4 bases, J shed 0 bases, and the junction held 5 bases outside the gene matches. The CDR3 loop spans 16 amino acids. CDR3 residues: CASSQQGESSGNTIYF. The CDR3 coding sequence is TGTGCCAGCTCACAACAGGGGGAGAGCTCTGGAAACACCATATATTTT.

Worth noting for this clone: Relative to the germline gene, one junction end is altered; a read error may explain this. The chain couples TRBV14 to TRBJ2-1; tentative D call: TRBD2 (6 bases). This CDR3 has 13 amino acids. Germline V lookup: CDR1 SGHDN, CDR2 FVKESK. The CDR3 region has the DNA TGTGCCAGCAGCCAAGAATTACGGGGGATGGCTCTCTTC. This codes for CASSQELRGMALF.

V gene TRBV24-1 combines with J gene TRBJ2-3, with 9 bases lining up with TRBD2. The CDR3 has 15 residues. Losses at the gene ends were 4 bases for V and 4 bases for J; bases not matched to a gene: 5. Per the germline V gene, CDR1 is KGHDR and CDR2 is SFDVKD. CDR3 DNA: TGTGCCACCAGTGAAGGGCGGGGGGGGCCAGATACGCAGTATTTT. Translated, it gives CATSEGRGGPDTQYF.

The gene calls are TRBV19 and TRBJ1-6; TRBD1 matches 9 bases. This CDR3 is built from 16 residues. Germline V lookup: CDR1 LNHDA, CDR2 SQIVND (reference sequence). Trimming at V came to 3 bases and at J to 7 bases, leaving 7 bases not matched to a gene. The chain's CDR3 is CASSIAAGTGNSPLHF. CDR3 DNA sequence: TGTGCCAGTAGTATCGCAGCCGGGACAGGGAATTCACCCCTCCACTTT. The variable domain in full, with the rest retrieved from reference TRBV19 and TRBJ1-6, is DGGITQSPKYLFRKEGQNVTLSCEQNLNHDAMYWYRQDPGQGLRLIYYSQIVNDFQKGDIAEGYSVSREKKESFPLTVTSAQKNPTAFYLCASSIAAGTGNSPLHFGNGTRLTVT.

This chain uses TRBV11-2 with TRBJ2-5; TRBD2 matches 9 bases. This CDR3 spans 14 amino acids. V gave up 5 bases and J gave up 3 bases; unmatched junction bases: 4. CDR1 and CDR2 (germline): SGHAT, FQNNGV. CDR3 sequence reads: CASSHSGREETQYF. The CDR3, as DNA: TGTGCCAGCAGCCATAGCGGGAGAGAAGAGACCCAGTACTTC.

This clone was counted between two and nine times. This rearrangement joins TRBV7-8 to TRBJ2-5; 11 bases align to TRBD1. The CDR3 runs 15 residues. Trimming cost V 3 bases and J 5 bases; bases outside gene matches: 5. Germline CDR1 and CDR2: SGHVS and FQNEAQ. This chain's CDR3 is CASSLGQGVGETQYF. The CDR3 nucleotides are TGTGCCAGCAGCTTGGGACAGGGGGTGGGGGAGACCCAGTACTTC.

The chain combines TRBV6-5 with TRBJ2-7, with D maybe TRBD1 (6 bases). CDR1 and CDR2 from the germline V gene are MNHEY and SVGAGI. Trimming removed 6 bases at V and 5 bases at J, with 20 bases between. CDR3 length equals 15 residues. This chain's CDR3 is CASRLYREWGHEQYF. CDR3 in DNA: TGTGCCAGCAGACTATACAGGGAGTGGGGCCACGAGCAGTACTTC.